Listed below are T cell receptor beta chains from one sample, sequenced in a study of T cell repertoires in cytomegalovirus infection. The antigens these receptors bind are not known. Each CDR3 protein gets one entry after TCRdb re-called the reads with MiXCR. The sample lists tens of thousands of distinct CDR3 sequences; approximately 40% were seen once. The specimen was CD8+ T cells from cultured PBMCs, collected from culture after CMV antigen stimulation. These receptors originate from a human donor in good health (CMV status not recorded). Some clones in this sample may be carry-over from other donors' samples. Each CDR3 is given with its conserved first and last residue. The D gene is left open where the match is weak. Size is omitted from some rows. Given values are once, few, many or a class for expanded clones.

D gene	clone size	V gene	J gene	CDR3 protein	CDR3 DNA
TRBD1	many	TRBV4-2	TRBJ1-2	CASSQETQGAGYGYTF	TGTGCCAGCAGCCAAGAAACACAGGGGGCGGGATATGGCTACACCTTC
.	.	TRBV7-3	TRBJ2-1	CASSLWGNAVEVPLYNEQFF	TGTGCCAGCAGCTTATGGGGCAATGCCGTTGAGGTACCCTTGTACAATGAGCAGTTCTTC
.	.	TRBV5-1	TRBJ2-1	CASSLEGGATYNEQFF	TGCGCCAGCAGCTTGGAAGGCGGGGCCACCTACAATGAGCAGTTCTTC
.	.	TRBV5-6	TRBJ2-2	CASSLTGVYTGELFF	TGTGCCAGCAGCTTAACCGGGGTGTACACCGGGGAGCTGTTTTTT
.	.	TRBV12-3/TRBV12-4	TRBJ1-2	CASSFLSESSYGYTF	TGTGCCAGCAGTTTCTTGTCAGAATCGAGCTATGGCTACACCTTC
.	few	TRBV27	TRBJ1-1	CATQRGGMNTEAFF	TGTGCCACCCAACGGGGGGGGATGAACACTGAAGCTTTCTTT
TRBD1	.	TRBV2	TRBJ2-7	CAIPTGNSYEQYF	TGTGCCATCCCGACAGGGAACTCCTACGAGCAGTACTTC
.	many	TRBV15	TRBJ2-5	CATSRVLAETQYF	TGTGCCACCAGCAGAGTCCTAGCCGAGACCCAGTACTTC
.	few	TRBV12-3/TRBV12-4	TRBJ1-1	CASSGGDEAFF	TGTGCCAGCAGCGGAGGAGATGAAGCTTTCTTT
.	few	TRBV5-1	TRBJ1-2	CASSLAGGRAYGYTF	TGCGCCAGCAGCTTGGCCGGGGGGCGAGCGTATGGCTACACCTTC
TRBD2	.	TRBV6-5	TRBJ2-1	CASSILAGAYNEQFF	TGTGCCAGCAGCATCCTAGCGGGGGCTTACAATGAGCAGTTCTTC
.	few	TRBV7-9	TRBJ2-5	CASSPPEGQSKETQYF	TGTGCCAGCAGCCCCCCCGAAGGCCAATCAAAAGAGACCCAGTACTTC
.	few	TRBV7-2	TRBJ2-5	CASSFAGAGETQYF	TGTGCCAGCAGCTTCGCAGGGGCAGGGGAGACCCAGTACTTC
TRBD1	.	TRBV12-3/TRBV12-4	TRBJ1-2	CASSRNKRGRGGYTF	TGTGCCAGCAGCAGAAACAAAAGGGGGCGCGGGGGCTACACCTTC
.	.	TRBV4-3	TRBJ1-6	CASSQGRAQDYNSPLHF	TGCGCCAGCAGCCAAGGGCGGGCTCAAGACTATAATTCACCCCTCCACTTT
.	.	TRBV5-8	TRBJ1-1	CASRLGRWSGGTEAFF	TGTGCCAGCAGGTTAGGCCGGTGGAGTGGAGGGACTGAAGCTTTCTTT
.	few	TRBV2	TRBJ2-1	CASISGTNEQFF	TGTGCCAGCATCTCCGGTACCAATGAGCAGTTCTTC
.	.	TRBV4-3	TRBJ1-1	CASSHRTGHEAFF	TGCGCCAGCAGCCACCGAACAGGGCATGAAGCTTTCTTT
.	.	TRBV28	TRBJ1-4	CASSFLAATNEKLFF	TGTGCCAGCAGTTTTTTGGCTGCAACTAATGAAAAACTGTTTTTT
.	.	TRBV7-2	TRBJ1-6	CASSPVGFDNSPLHF	TGTGCCAGCAGCCCGGTGGGTTTCGATAATTCACCCCTCCACTTT
.	.	TRBV7-2	TRBJ2-7	CASSFIQGGSYEQYF	TGTGCCAGCAGCTTCATACAGGGAGGCTCCTACGAGCAGTACTTC